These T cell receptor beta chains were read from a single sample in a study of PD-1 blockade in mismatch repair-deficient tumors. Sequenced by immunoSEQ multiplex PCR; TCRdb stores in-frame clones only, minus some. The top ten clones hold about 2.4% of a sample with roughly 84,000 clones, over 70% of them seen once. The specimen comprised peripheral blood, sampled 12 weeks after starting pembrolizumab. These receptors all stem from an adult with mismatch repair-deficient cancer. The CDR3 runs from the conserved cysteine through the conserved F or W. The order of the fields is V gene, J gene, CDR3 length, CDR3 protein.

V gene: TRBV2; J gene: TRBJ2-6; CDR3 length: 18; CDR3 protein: CASSATSGRQGGANVLTF
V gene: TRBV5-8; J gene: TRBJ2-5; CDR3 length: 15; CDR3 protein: CASSLWLAEKETQYF
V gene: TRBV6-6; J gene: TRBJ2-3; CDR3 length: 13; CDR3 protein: CASSYSGLDTQYF
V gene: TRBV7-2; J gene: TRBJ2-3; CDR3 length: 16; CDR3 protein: CASSREVGTSTDTQYF
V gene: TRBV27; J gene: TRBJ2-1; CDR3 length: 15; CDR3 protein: CASSLYGTPYNEQFF
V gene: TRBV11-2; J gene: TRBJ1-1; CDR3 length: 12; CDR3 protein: CASSFRDTEAFF
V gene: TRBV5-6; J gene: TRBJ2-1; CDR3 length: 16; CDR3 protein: CASEEDRGEQYNEQFF
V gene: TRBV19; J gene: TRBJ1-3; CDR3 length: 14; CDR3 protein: CASRAGASGNTIYF
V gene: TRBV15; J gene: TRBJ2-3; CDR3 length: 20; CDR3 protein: CATSRARDSVIAGSTDTQYF
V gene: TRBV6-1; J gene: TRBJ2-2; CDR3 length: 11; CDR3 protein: CASQTAGELFF